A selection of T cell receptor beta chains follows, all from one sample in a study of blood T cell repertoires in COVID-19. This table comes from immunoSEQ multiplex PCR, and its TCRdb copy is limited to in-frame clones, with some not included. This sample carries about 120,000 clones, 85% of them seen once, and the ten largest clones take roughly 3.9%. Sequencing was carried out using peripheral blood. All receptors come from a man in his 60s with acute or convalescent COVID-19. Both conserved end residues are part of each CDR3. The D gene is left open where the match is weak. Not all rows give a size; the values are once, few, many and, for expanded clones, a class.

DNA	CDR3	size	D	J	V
TGTGCCAGCAGCTACCAGGGGCTAGCGGGAGGTCTGGAGACCCAGTACTTC	CASSYQGLAGGLETQYF	-	TRBD2	TRBJ2-5	TRBV13
TGTGCCAGCAGCCTGTTCACAGATACGCAGTATTTT	CASSLFTDTQYF	-	-	TRBJ2-3	TRBV12-3/TRBV12-4
TGTGCCAGCAGCTTGGATCTTCCTGGGGCCAACGTCCTGACTTTC	CASSLDLPGANVLTF	-	-	TRBJ2-6	TRBV5-4
TGTGCCAGCAGTCTAAATAACTTGTCCTACGAGCAGTACTTC	CASSLNNLSYEQYF	-	-	TRBJ2-7	TRBV6-2/TRBV6-3
TGTGCCAGCAGCGAGCGGGACAGGGTTAATTCACCCCTCCACTTT	CASSERDRVNSPLHF	-	TRBD1	TRBJ1-6	TRBV9
TGTGCCAGCAGCTTGCAGGGGCGAGACATTCAGTACTTC	CASSLQGRDIQYF	-	-	TRBJ2-4	TRBV11-2
TGCGCCAGCAGCCAAGACTCACCGGGACTAGCGGGAAGAGATACGCAGTATTTT	CASSQDSPGLAGRDTQYF	-	TRBD2	TRBJ2-3	TRBV4-3
TGTGCCAGCAGCGGTCGCAGTAGAGTAGCGGGAGCGGCAGATACGCAGTATTTT	CASSGRSRVAGAADTQYF	once	TRBD2	TRBJ2-3	TRBV9
TGTGCCAGCAGCCAGGGGACAGCGAACACTGAAGCTTTCTTT	CASSQGTANTEAFF	-	TRBD1	TRBJ1-1	TRBV3-1/TRBV3-2
TGTGCCAGTAGTATGATGGCTAGATCGGACAATGAGCAGTTCTTC	CASSMMARSDNEQFF	-	-	TRBJ2-1	TRBV19
TGTGCCAGTAGTATATCTCCCAGGGTGGAGACCCAGTACTTC	CASSISPRVETQYF	-	-	TRBJ2-5	TRBV19
TGTGCCAGCAGACTCACAGGGGCCGAGAACACCGGGGAGCTGTTTTTT	CASRLTGAENTGELFF	few	TRBD1	TRBJ2-2	TRBV7-2
TGTGCCAGCAGCTTTCAAGGGGGGGCGGAAGAGACCCAGTACTTC	CASSFQGGAEETQYF	-	-	TRBJ2-5	TRBV7-2
TGCGCCAGCAGTCCCGGGACAGGGAACCGCTACGAGCAGTACTTC	CASSPGTGNRYEQYF	-	TRBD1	TRBJ2-7	TRBV4-1
TGTGCCAGCAGAGGGACAGGGGTCAGTGAAGCTTTCTTT	CASRGTGVSEAFF	-	TRBD1	TRBJ1-1	TRBV11-2
TGCGCCAGCAGCCAACACCTACAGGGAAACACTGAAGCTTTCTTT	CASSQHLQGNTEAFF	-	-	TRBJ1-1	TRBV4-3
TGTGCCAGCAGCTTAGCGCCAGCGGGAGGCTCCTACGAGCAGTACTTC	CASSLAPAGGSYEQYF	-	TRBD2	TRBJ2-7	TRBV7-2
TGTGCCAGCATGTCCCGACAGGCGAACACTGAAGCTTTCTTT	CASMSRQANTEAFF	-	-	TRBJ1-1	TRBV6-6
TGTGCCAGCAGTCCCCCCACAGACGACTATGGCTACACCTTC	CASSPPTDDYGYTF	-	-	TRBJ1-2	TRBV2
TGTGCCAGCAGTTTCGGTCGGGGTTTAGGCGAGCAGTACTTC	CASSFGRGLGEQYF	-	-	TRBJ2-7	TRBV27
TGTGCCAGCAGCGAGGAGGGGATCCTCGCAGATACGCAGTATTTT	CASSEEGILADTQYF	-	-	TRBJ2-3	TRBV9
TGTGCCAGCAGCTCACTAACAGGGGTGGAGGTGTACTTC	CASSSLTGVEVYF	-	TRBD1	TRBJ2-7	TRBV7-9
TGTGCCAGCATGACAGGGGACTTCCAAGAGACCCAGTACTTC	CASMTGDFQETQYF	-	TRBD1	TRBJ2-5	TRBV28
TGTGCCAGCAGCGGGCCGACTAGCGGGAGGGCCCGCCCCGAGCTTAATGAGCAGTTCTTC	CASSGPTSGRARPELNEQFF	-	TRBD2	TRBJ2-1	TRBV6-6
TGTGCCAGCAGTAGACAGGGGGCAGGGTCACCCCTCCACTTT	CASSRQGAGSPLHF	-	TRBD1	TRBJ1-6	TRBV6-5
TGTGCCAGCACTATCCGCGGACAGGGATGGGTGAATGCTTTCTTT	CASTIRGQGWVNAFF	few	TRBD1	TRBJ1-1	TRBV28
TGTGCCAGCCACCCACGAGACGGAGCCTACGAGCAGTACTTC	CASHPRDGAYEQYF	-	-	TRBJ2-7	TRBV27
TGTGCCAGCAGCGTAGTTAGCGGGGGGTGGTACAATGAGCAGTTCTTC	CASSVVSGGWYNEQFF	once	TRBD2	TRBJ2-1	TRBV9
TGTGCCAGCTACGAGGGGGACTATGGCTACACCTTC	CASYEGDYGYTF	-	-	TRBJ1-2	TRBV6-5
TGTGCCAGCAGTCCCGGGACAAGCCTTCCCTACGAGCAGTACTTC	CASSPGTSLPYEQYF	-	-	TRBJ2-7	TRBV6-5
TGTGCTAGTGCTTTAGCGGGAGGGTTGGAGACCCAGTACTTC	CASALAGGLETQYF	-	TRBD2	TRBJ2-5	TRBV12-5
TGTGCCAGCAGCTCGACAGGCTCCGGAAACACCATATATTTT	CASSSTGSGNTIYF	-	-	TRBJ1-3	TRBV7-9
TGTGCCAGCAGCTTAGGTCTGGGGGCAGGGGGCTACACCTTC	CASSLGLGAGGYTF	-	-	TRBJ1-2	TRBV7-2
TGTGCCAGCTCACCACAAGATGGGACTAGCGGGAGGAGGGTGGACGAGCAGTACTTC	CASSPQDGTSGRRVDEQYF	-	TRBD2	TRBJ2-7	TRBV18
TGTGCCATTGGCGGGGGGAACTCCTACAATGAGCAGTTCTTC	CAIGGGNSYNEQFF	-	TRBD2	TRBJ2-1	TRBV2
TGTGCCTGGAGTGTTTCCGGGACAGGGGCCTACGAGCAGTACTTC	CAWSVSGTGAYEQYF	-	TRBD1	TRBJ2-7	TRBV30
TGTGCCAGCAGTTACGGCGGGGAAGCGGACACTGAAGCTTTCTTT	CASSYGGEADTEAFF	-	-	TRBJ1-1	TRBV6-5
TGTGCCAGCAGTGAAGCGATTCTACGGGACAGACAGTACGAGCAGTACTTC	CASSEAILRDRQYEQYF	-	TRBD1	TRBJ2-7	TRBV6-1
TGTGCCAGCACTGTAGGGCAGGGCTACGAGCAGTACTTC	CASTVGQGYEQYF	-	-	TRBJ2-7	TRBV12-3/TRBV12-4
TGTGCCAGCATCTCGAACGCTGAGAATACGCAGTATTTT	CASISNAENTQYF	-	-	TRBJ2-3	TRBV7-9
TGTGCTAGTGGTTTGAGCCTACAAGAGACCCAGTACTTC	CASGLSLQETQYF	-	-	TRBJ2-5	TRBV12-5
TGTGCAGCGGGGGTGATGGGCACCGGGGAGCTGTTTTTT	CAAGVMGTGELFF	-	TRBD2	TRBJ2-2	TRBV28